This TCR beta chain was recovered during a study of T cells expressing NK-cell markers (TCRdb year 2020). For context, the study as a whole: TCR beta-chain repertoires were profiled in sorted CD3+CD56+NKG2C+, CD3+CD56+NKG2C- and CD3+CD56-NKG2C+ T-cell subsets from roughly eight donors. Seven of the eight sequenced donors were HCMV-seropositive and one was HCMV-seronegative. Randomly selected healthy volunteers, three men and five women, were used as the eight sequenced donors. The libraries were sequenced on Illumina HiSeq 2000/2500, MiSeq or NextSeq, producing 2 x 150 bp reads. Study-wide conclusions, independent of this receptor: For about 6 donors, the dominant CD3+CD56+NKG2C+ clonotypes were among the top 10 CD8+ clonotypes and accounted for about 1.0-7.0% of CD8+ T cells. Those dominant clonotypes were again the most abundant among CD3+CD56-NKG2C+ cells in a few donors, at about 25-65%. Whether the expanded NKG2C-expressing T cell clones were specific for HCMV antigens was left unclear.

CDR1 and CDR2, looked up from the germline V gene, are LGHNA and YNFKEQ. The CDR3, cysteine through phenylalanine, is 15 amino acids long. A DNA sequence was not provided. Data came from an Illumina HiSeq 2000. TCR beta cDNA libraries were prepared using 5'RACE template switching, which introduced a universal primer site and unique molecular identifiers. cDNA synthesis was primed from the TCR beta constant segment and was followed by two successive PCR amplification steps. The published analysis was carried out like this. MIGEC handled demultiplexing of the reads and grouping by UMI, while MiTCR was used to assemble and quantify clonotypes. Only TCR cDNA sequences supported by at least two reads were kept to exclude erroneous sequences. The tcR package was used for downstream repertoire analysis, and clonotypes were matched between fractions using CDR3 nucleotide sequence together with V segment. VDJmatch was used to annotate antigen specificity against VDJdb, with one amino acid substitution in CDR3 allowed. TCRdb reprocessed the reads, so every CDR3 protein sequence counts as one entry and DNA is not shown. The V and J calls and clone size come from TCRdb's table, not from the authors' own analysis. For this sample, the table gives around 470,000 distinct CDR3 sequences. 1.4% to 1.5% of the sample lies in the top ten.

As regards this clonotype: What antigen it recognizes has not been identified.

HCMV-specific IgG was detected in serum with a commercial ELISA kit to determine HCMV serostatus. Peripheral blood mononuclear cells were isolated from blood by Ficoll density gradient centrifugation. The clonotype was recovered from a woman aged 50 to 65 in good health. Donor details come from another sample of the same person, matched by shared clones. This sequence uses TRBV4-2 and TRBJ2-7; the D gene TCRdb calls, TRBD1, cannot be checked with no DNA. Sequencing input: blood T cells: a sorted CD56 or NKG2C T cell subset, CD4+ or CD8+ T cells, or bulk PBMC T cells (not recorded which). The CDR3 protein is CASTDDGTRTYEQYF.